This entry lists 13 T cell receptor beta chains sequenced from one sample in a study of high-grade serous ovarian cancer treatment subgroups. Tumor samples were taken before definitive surgery or chemotherapy. Clones were sequenced by immunoSEQ multiplex PCR, and TCRdb holds only the in-frame ones, with some missing. The table includes just over 35,000 clones, 79% detected once. Sample: tumor tissue. These receptors came from a human donor with high-grade serous ovarian cancer.

The chain has TRBV30 and TRBJ1-2; 9 bases map to TRBD1. This CDR3 contains 13 residues. Germline CDR1 and CDR2: GTSNPN and SVGIG (reference sequence). V lost 4 bases to trimming and J lost 5 bases; unmatched junction nucleotides: 5. CDR3 sequence reads: CAWTRDRAYGYTF. As DNA, the CDR3 is TGTGCCTGGACCCGGGACAGGGCTTATGGCTACACCTTC.

This clone was detected only once. CDR3 DNA sequence: TGTGCCAGCAGTTCCGGGACTAGCGCCCGGTTTGAAAAGCAGTTCTTC. As protein: CASSSGTSARFEKQFF. The V and J genes are TRBV28 and TRBJ2-1; 10 nucleotides line up with TRBD2. V gave up 4 bases and J gave up 11 bases; unmatched junction bases: 14. Germline CDR1 is MDHEN and CDR2 is SYDVKM. The CDR3 totals 16 residues.

CDR3 nucleotides: TGTGCCAGTAGGGTGGGGACGGTCGATAATGAAAAACTGTTTTTT. As protein: CASRVGTVDNEKLFF. The chain uses TRBV2 and TRBJ1-4; the D gene is possibly TRBD1 (5 bases). V lost 9 bases and J lost 4, with 18 bases in between. CDR3 size: 15 residues. Germline CDR1 is SNHLY and CDR2 is FYNNEI.

The chain recombines TRBV13 with TRBJ2-1; D is uncertain. Germline lookup yields CDR1 PRHDT and CDR2 FYEKMQ (reference sequence). V was trimmed by 4 bases and J by 1 base, leaving 8 bases between them. The CDR3 spans 14 residues. In DNA form, the CDR3 reads TGTGCCAGCAGCTCCGCCGGTTCCTACAATGAGCAGTTCTTC. Its protein product is CASSSAGSYNEQFF.

The sample holds one count of this clone. The chain couples TRBV4-3 to TRBJ2-3; the D is unclear. Trimming took 0 bases from V and 7 from J, leaving 11 bases between them. Germline assignment: CDR1 LGHNA and CDR2 YSLEER. The CDR3 consists of 14 residues. The CDR3 DNA sequence: TGCGCCAGCAGCCAAGATGATACGAGAAATACGCAGTATTTT. Residues: CASSQDDTRNTQYF.

The rearrangement uses TRBV5-1 and TRBJ1-5; D gene uncertain. The CDR3 totals 13 residues. Germline V gene lookup returns CDR1 SGHRS and CDR2 YFSETQ. Trimming cost V 0 bases and J 5 bases, with 6 bases left between them. The CDR3, as DNA: TGCGCCAGCAGCTTGGGGAAAGATCAGCCCCAGCATTTT. Protein product: CASSLGKDQPQHF.

In this sample, this clone turned up a few times. V and J are TRBV6-1 and TRBJ1-5; TRBD1 agrees at 7 bases. The CDR3 is 15 amino acids. CDR1 and CDR2 (germline): MNHNS, SASEGT. The trim removed 6 bases at V and 3 bases at J, leaving 8 bases unmatched. CDR3 nucleotide sequence: TGTGCCAGCAGGTTCTGGGACAGCGACAATCAGCCCCAGCATTTT. Its translation: CASRFWDSDNQPQHF.

The V and J genes are TRBV9 and TRBJ2-1; 12 positions agree with TRBD2. The germline gives CDR1 SGDLS, CDR2 YYNGEE. After removal of 4 bases from V and 4 bases from J, the junction contained 6 bases not matched to a gene. The CDR3 loop spans 16 amino acids. CDR3 residues: CASSLRLAGVYNEQFF. CDR3 sequence (DNA): TGTGCCAGCAGCCTTCGACTAGCGGGAGTATACAATGAGCAGTTCTTC.

This clone has just a few counts. This rearrangement joins TRBV7-9 to TRBJ1-1; no firm D call. V was clipped by 3 bases and J by 5 bases, with 10 bases between them. The CDR3 contains 13 residues. Germline V CDR1 and CDR2: SEHNR, FQNEAQ (reference sequence). The chain's CDR3 is CASSFMGGTEAFF. In nucleotides, the CDR3 is TGTGCCAGCAGCTTTATGGGAGGGACTGAAGCTTTCTTT.

The V and J genes are TRBV7-9 and TRBJ1-1, with D maybe TRBD1 (6 bases). V dropped 1 base and J dropped 6 bases, with 9 bases sitting between them. CDR1 is SEHNR and CDR2 is FQNEAQ in the germline V gene (reference sequence). The CDR3 extends over 13 amino acids. CDR3 DNA: TGTGCCAGCAGCTTAGAACAGGGCGCTGAAGCTTTCTTT. Translated, it gives CASSLEQGAEAFF.

The chain has TRBV6-4 and TRBJ1-5; 7 bases match TRBD1. The junction had 4 bases not matched to a gene; V was cut back by 10 bases and J by 7 bases. Germline CDR1 and CDR2: MRHNA and SNTAGT. The CDR3 has 11 residues. DNA of the CDR3: TGTGCCACTCACAGGGGCCAGCCCCAGCATTTT. It yields the protein CATHRGQPQHF.

The chain uses TRBV7-3 and TRBJ2-1; the D is unclear. In germline, CDR1 is SGHTA, CDR2 FQGTGA. The V and J ends lost 6 bases and 6 bases respectively, with 12 bases between them. The CDR3 runs to 13 residues. CDR3 coding DNA: TGTGCCAGCAGTCCCGACTGGAGCAATGAGCAGTTCTTC. Its protein is CASSPDWSNEQFF.

The CDR3, as DNA: TGTGCCAGTAGTATTTGGCTGGGCGCGTCCGATCAGCCCCAGCATTTT. Translation gives CASSIWLGASDQPQHF. The chain employs TRBV19 and TRBJ1-5; D unresolved. CDR3 length: 16 amino acids. The germline V gene has CDR1 LNHDA and CDR2 SQIVND (reference sequence). Deletions cut 3 bases from V and 5 bases from J, with 17 bases between.